One sample yielded the 15 T cell receptor beta chains listed below, sequenced in a study of human T cells and chemical hapten exposure. TCRdb fed the RACE reads into MiXCR, producing one record per CDR3 protein. The sample has 95,000 or so distinct CDR3 sequences, roughly 11% seen once; the top ten hold approximately 3.4%. The time point was: patch test 2, 6 weeks after DPC sensitization. Documented treatment: therapeutic diphenylcyclopropenone sensitization with weekly scalp DPC. The material sequenced was whole blood, taken in connection with sensitization to the hapten diphenylcyclopropenone (DPC). Receptor source: a woman aged 40 to 50 with alopecia areata. Some clones in this sample may be carry-over from other donors' samples.

This clonotype was detected only a few times. The chain employs TRBV7-2 and TRBJ2-1; D is unresolved. Per the germline V gene, CDR1 is SGHTA and CDR2 is FQGNSA. Trimming left V 5 bases short and J 5 bases short, with 7 bases between. The CDR3 length is 12 residues. The DNA of the CDR3 is TGTGCCAGCAGCCGCAATGACAATGAGCAGTTCTTC. It yields the protein CASSRNDNEQFF.

The V and J genes are TRBV5-1 and TRBJ2-1; perhaps TRBD2 as D (6 bases). The germline V gene has CDR1 SGHRS and CDR2 YFSETQ. Trimming removed 4 bases at V and 1 base at J, with 12 bases between. CDR3 size: 15 residues. This CDR3 reads CASSRGGTSYNEQFF. The CDR3 DNA reads TGCGCCAGCAGCAGGGGCGGGACGTCCTACAATGAGCAGTTCTTC. The variable domain in full, with the rest retrieved from reference TRBV5-1 and TRBJ2-1, is KAGVTQTPRYLIKTRGQQVTLSCSPISGHRSVSWYQQTPGQGLQFLFEYFSETQRNKGNFPGRFSGRQFSNSRSEMNVSTLELGDSALYLCASSRGGTSYNEQFFGPGTRLTVL.

The chain employs TRBV2 and TRBJ2-3; TRBD2 matches at 8 bases. With 2 bases clipped from V and 3 bases from J, the junction kept 4 bases outside the gene matches. Germline V gene lookup returns CDR1 SNHLY and CDR2 FYNNEI. CDR3 length: 15 residues. This CDR3 reads CASSERRGETDTQYF. The CDR3 DNA is TGTGCCAGCAGTGAACGGCGGGGGGAAACAGATACGCAGTATTTT.

This clonotype was counted only a few times. The V call is TRBV27, the J call TRBJ2-1; 8 bases map to TRBD1. Germline lookup yields CDR1 MNHEY and CDR2 SMNVEV (reference sequence). Trimming cost V 8 bases and J 8 bases; bases outside gene matches: 8. The CDR3 spans 13 residues. The CDR3 protein is CASRRTGSDEQFF. The CDR3, as DNA: TGTGCCAGCCGGAGGACAGGGTCGGATGAGCAGTTCTTC.

This clonotype was picked up a small number of times. The chain has TRBV13 and TRBJ2-5; D gene uncertain. Per the germline V gene, CDR1 is PRHDT and CDR2 is FYEKMQ (reference sequence). Trimming removed 5 bases at V and 5 bases at J, with 18 bases between. The CDR3 runs to 15 residues. In DNA, the CDR3 is TGTGCCAGCAGCGTATACGACACGGACGCGGAGACCCAGTACTTC. Translated, it gives CASSVYDTDAETQYF.

Many counts were recorded for this clonotype. The chain links TRBV20-1 to TRBJ2-1; the D gene is possibly TRBD2 (5 bases). V was shortened by 0 bases and J by 5 bases, with 14 bases between the two germline ends. The CDR3 runs to 15 residues. Germline V lookup: CDR1 DFQATT, CDR2 SNEGSKA (reference sequence). CDR3 sequence: CSARDRRGRDNEQFF. The DNA for the CDR3 is TGCAGTGCTAGAGATAGACGAGGGCGAGACAATGAGCAGTTCTTC.

In this sample, this clonotype turned up a few times. The gene calls are TRBV27 and TRBJ2-2, with 8 positions matching TRBD2. V was pared by 2 bases and J by 5 bases, with 4 bases of the junction left unmatched. This CDR3 has 15 amino acids. CDR1 MNHEY and CDR2 SMNVEV come from the germline V gene (reference sequence). The CDR3 DNA reads as TGTGCCAGCAGTTTACGCGGGGGGCAAACCGGGGAGCTGTTTTTT. This translates into CASSLRGGQTGELFF.

In its sample, this clonotype was seen a few times. The V gene is TRBV16, the J gene TRBJ1-1, with D hard to call. V was trimmed by 2 bases and J by 0 bases, leaving 13 bases between them. There are 16 residues in the CDR3. Germline V gives CDR1 KGHSY, CDR2 FQNENV. CDR3 amino acids: CASSQVMAGMNTEAFF. The CDR3 nucleotides are TGTGCCAGCAGCCAAGTGATGGCGGGTATGAACACTGAAGCTTTCTTT.

This chain joins TRBV29-1 and TRBJ2-1; weak D call: TRBD2 (5 bases). Trimming took off 4 bases at V and 0 bases at J, with 10 bases between the two ends. Germline CDR1 and CDR2: SQVTM and ANQGSEA. The CDR3 spans 14 residues. CDR3 nucleotides: TGCAGCGTTGGGACTGCGAGCTCCTACAATGAGCAGTTCTTC. As protein: CSVGTASSYNEQFF.

In regard to this clonotype: Possible read error: a much larger clone is one base away. The rearrangement links TRBV27 to TRBJ2-7, with TRBD2 as a possible D gene (6 bases). The V gene's germline CDR1 is MNHEY and CDR2 SMNVEV (reference sequence). CDR3 length: 14 amino acids. V shed 7 bases and J shed 9 bases, with 22 bases lying between them. The CDR3 spells CASTDLRRGNGQYF. The CDR3 nucleotides read TGTGCCAGCACTGACCTGCGGCGGGGTAACGGGCAGTACTTC.

This clonotype was picked up a small number of times. V is TRBV1 and J is TRBJ1-1; the table's D gene call, TRBD1, was not cross checked with the DNA. TRBV1 is flagged as a pseudogene. CDR3 length: 14 amino acids. CDR3 amino acids: CTSSLDTGATEAFF. CDR3 nucleotide sequence: TGCACCAGCAGCCTCGACACTGGGGCCACTGAAGCTTTCTTT.

V is TRBV6-5 and J is TRBJ2-1; no firm D call. Deletions cut 7 bases from V and 0 bases from J, with 13 bases between. CDR1 is MNHEY, CDR2 SVGAGI, per germline. The CDR3 is 15 residues long. CDR3 loop: CASKGTTSSYNEQFF. DNA of the CDR3: TGTGCCAGCAAGGGCACCACCAGCTCCTACAATGAGCAGTTCTTC.

The chain uses TRBV10-3 and TRBJ1-6; the D is unclear. The CDR3 has 12 residues. V lost 6 bases, J lost 6 bases, and 6 bases lay in between. Germline CDR1 ENHRY, CDR2 SYGVKD. CDR3 coding DNA: TGTGCCATCAGGGAGGGTAATTCACCCCTCCACTTT. Amino acid sequence: CAIREGNSPLHF.

In its sample, this clonotype was seen a few times. The chain recombines TRBV25-1 with TRBJ1-2, with TRBD1 matching 7 bases. Trimming cost V 6 bases and J 4 bases; bases outside gene matches: 8. CDR3 length: 14 residues. The germline V gene encodes CDR1 MGHDK and CDR2 SYGVNS. The CDR3 loop is CASRPPGQFYGYTF. CDR3 in DNA: TGTGCCAGCAGACCCCCGGGACAGTTCTATGGCTACACCTTC.

This clonotype was seen only a few times. The chain recombines TRBV7-2 with TRBJ2-1, with D perhaps matching TRBD2 (7 bases). There are 18 residues in the CDR3. V was clipped by 5 bases and J by 0 bases, with 20 bases between them. Looked up from germline, CDR1 is SGHTA and CDR2 is FQGNSA. In DNA form, the CDR3 reads TGTGCCAGCAGCCAACAGGGAGGGGTAGTCACCTCCTACAATGAGCAGTTCTTC. Translating gives CASSQQGGVVTSYNEQFF.